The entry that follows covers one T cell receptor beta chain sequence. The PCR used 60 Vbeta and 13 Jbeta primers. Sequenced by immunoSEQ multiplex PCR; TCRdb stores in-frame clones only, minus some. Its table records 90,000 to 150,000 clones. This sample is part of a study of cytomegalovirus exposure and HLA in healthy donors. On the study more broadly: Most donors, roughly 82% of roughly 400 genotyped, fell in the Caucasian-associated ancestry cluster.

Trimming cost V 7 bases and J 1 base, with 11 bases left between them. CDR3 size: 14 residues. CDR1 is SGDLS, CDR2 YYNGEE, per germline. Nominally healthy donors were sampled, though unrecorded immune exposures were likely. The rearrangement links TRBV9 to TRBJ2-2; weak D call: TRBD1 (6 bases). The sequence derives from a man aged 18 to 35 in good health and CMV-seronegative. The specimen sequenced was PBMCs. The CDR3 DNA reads TGTGCCAGCTCCCCACAGGGGAACACCGGGGAGCTGTTTTTT. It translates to CASSPQGNTGELFF. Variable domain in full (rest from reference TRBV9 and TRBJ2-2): DSGVTQTPKHLITATGQRVTLRCSPRSGDLSVYWYQQSLDQGLQFLIQYYNGEERAKGNILERFSAQQFPDLHSELNLSSLELGDSALYFCASSPQGNTGELFFGEGSRLTVL.